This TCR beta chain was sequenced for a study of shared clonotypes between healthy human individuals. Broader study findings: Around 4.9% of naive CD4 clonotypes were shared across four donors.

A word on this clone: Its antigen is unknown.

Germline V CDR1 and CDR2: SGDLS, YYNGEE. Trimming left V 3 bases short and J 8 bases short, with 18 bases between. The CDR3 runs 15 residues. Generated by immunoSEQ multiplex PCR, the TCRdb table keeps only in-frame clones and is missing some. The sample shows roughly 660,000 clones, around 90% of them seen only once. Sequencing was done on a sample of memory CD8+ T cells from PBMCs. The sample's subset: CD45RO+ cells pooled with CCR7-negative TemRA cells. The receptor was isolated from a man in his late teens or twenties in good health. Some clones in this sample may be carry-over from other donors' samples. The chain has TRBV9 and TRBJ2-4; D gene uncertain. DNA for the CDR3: TGTGCCAGCAGCGCCTGGGCCCAACCTGCGGACATTCAGTACTTC. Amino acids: CASSAWAQPADIQYF.